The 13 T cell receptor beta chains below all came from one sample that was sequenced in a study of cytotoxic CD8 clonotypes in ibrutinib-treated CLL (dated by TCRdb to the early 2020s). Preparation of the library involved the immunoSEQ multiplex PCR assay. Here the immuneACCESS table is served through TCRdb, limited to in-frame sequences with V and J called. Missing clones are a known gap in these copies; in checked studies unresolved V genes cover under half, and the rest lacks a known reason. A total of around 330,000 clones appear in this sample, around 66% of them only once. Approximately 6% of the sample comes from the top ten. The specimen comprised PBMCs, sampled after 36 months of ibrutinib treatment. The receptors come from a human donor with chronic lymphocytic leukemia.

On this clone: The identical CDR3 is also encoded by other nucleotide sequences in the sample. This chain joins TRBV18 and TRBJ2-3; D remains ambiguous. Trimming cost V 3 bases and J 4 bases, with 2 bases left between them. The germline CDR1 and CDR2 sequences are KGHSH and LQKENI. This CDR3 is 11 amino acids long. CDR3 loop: CASSPADTQYF. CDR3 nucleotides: TGTGCCAGCTCACCCGCAGATACGCAGTATTTT.

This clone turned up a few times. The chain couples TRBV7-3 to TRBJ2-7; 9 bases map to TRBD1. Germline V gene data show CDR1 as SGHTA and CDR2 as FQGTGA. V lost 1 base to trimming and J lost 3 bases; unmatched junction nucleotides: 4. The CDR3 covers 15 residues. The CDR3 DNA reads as TGTGCCAGCAGCTTAAATTTGGACAGGGGCTACGAGCAGTACTTC. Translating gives CASSLNLDRGYEQYF.

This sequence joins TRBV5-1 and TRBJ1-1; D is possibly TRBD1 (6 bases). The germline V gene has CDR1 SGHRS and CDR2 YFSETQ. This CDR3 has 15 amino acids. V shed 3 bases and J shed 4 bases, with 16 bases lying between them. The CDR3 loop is CASSSYFGGGTEAFF. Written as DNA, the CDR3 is TGCGCCAGCAGCTCTTACTTCGGGGGCGGCACTGAAGCTTTCTTT.

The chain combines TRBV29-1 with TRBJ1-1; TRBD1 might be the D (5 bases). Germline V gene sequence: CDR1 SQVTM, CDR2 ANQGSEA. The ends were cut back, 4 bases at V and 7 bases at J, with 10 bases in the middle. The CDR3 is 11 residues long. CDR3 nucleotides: TGCAGCGTTGTATGGGGGATTGAAGCTTTCTTT. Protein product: CSVVWGIEAFF.

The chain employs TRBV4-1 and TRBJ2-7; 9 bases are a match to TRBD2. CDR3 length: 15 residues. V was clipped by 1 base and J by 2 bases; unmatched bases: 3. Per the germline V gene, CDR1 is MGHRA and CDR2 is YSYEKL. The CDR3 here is CASSQVGTSPYEQYF. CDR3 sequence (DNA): TGCGCCAGCAGCCAAGTCGGGACTAGCCCCTACGAGCAGTACTTC.

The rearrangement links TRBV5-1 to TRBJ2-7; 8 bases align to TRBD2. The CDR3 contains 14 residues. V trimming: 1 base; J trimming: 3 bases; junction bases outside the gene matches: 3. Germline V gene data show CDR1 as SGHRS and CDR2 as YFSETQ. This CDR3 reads CASSLRGGLYEQYF. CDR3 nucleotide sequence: TGCGCCAGCAGCTTGCGGGGGGGACTCTACGAGCAGTACTTC.

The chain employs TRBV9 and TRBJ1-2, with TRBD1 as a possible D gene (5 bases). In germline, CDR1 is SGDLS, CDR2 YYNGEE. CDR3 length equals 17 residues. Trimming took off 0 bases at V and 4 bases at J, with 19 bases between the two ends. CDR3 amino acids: CASSVEGVGLSPYGYTF. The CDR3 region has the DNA TGTGCCAGCAGCGTAGAAGGGGTGGGGCTATCCCCCTATGGCTACACCTTC.

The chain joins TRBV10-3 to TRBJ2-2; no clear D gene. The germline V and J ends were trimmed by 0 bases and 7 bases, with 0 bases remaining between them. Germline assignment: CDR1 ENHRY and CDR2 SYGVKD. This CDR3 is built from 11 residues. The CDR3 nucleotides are TGTGCCATCAGTGAGTCCGGGGAGCTGTTTTTT. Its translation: CAISESGELFF.

DNA for the CDR3: TGTGCCAGCAGCAAGGACGTCATATGGAATGAGCAGTTCTTC. This gives the protein CASSKDVIWNEQFF. The chain is built from TRBV5-6 and TRBJ2-1; D uncertain. The ends were cut back, 4 bases at V and 7 bases at J, with 15 bases in the middle. The length of the CDR3 is 14 residues. Germline CDR1 is SGHDT and CDR2 is YYEEEE.

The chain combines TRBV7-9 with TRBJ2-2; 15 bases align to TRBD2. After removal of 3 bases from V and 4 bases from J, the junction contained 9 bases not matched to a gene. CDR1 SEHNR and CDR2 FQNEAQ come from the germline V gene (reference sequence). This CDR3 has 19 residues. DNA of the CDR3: TGTGCCAGCAGCTTCACGGGACTAGCGGGGGGTTTTGGCACCGGGGAGCTGTTTTTT. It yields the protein CASSFTGLAGGFGTGELFF.

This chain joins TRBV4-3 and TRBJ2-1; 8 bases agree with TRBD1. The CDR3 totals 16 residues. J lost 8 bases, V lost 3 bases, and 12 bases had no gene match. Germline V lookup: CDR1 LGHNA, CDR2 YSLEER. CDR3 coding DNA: TGCGCCAGCAGCCAGGCCGGGACAGGATTTGGGTATGAGCAGTTCTTC. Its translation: CASSQAGTGFGYEQFF.

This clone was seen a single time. The CDR3 nucleotides are TGTGCCAGCAGCCCCCGACTAGCGGGGGGCTGGGAGCAGTACTTC. Translation gives CASSPRLAGGWEQYF. The V call is TRBV9, the J call TRBJ2-7; TRBD2 agrees at 13 bases. This CDR3 has 15 residues. V lost 4 bases and J lost 7; bases outside the gene matches: 8. Germline loops: CDR1 SGDLS, CDR2 YYNGEE.

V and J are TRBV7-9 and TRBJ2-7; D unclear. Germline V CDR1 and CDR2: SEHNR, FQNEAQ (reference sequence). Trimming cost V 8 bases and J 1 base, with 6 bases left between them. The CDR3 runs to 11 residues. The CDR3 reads CASGKSYEQYF. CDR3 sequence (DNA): TGTGCCAGCGGCAAATCCTACGAGCAGTACTTC.